This T cell receptor (beta chain) was observed in a study of cytotoxic CD8 clonotypes in ibrutinib-treated CLL. Background on the study: Response sampling occurred after a median approximately 12 months of treatment (range 6 to 36).

The data were produced by immunoSEQ multiplex PCR, yet TCRdb's version contains in-frame clones alone and is incomplete. Of approximately 40,000 clones listed, about three quarters are singletons. CDR1 MNHNS and CDR2 SASEGT come from the germline V gene. V was clipped by 0 bases and J by 8 bases, with 5 bases between them. This CDR3 spans 12 amino acids. This clone was seen once. This sequence was found in a human donor with chronic lymphocytic leukemia. The material sequenced was PBMCs, taken at disease progression, from a patient treated with ibrutinib. The J gene is TRBJ2-4, the V gene TRBV6-1; D is undetermined. The CDR3 reads CASSEAADIQYF. The CDR3 nucleotides read TGTGCCAGCAGTGAAGCGGCGGACATTCAGTACTTC.